Sequencing of this T cell receptor beta chain was carried out in a study of shared clonotypes between healthy human individuals. Sequencing used immunoSEQ multiplex PCR; TCRdb keeps in-frame clones, though not all of them. Of a few million clones in the sample, around 90% are singletons; the top ten hold more than 0.35%. Points from the study as a whole: The study generally estimated greater richness for naive than memory subsets. Represented genetic and exposure-history diversity was restricted by having few donors.

For this clone: The antigen is undetermined.

This receptor was taken from a young man in good health. Some clones in this sample may be carry-over from other donors' samples. Sequenced: naive CD4+ T cells from PBMCs. Subset in this sample: CD45RA+ positively selected.

In DNA form, the CDR3 reads TGTGCCAGTAGTATGTTAGCGGGATTAGATACGCAGTATTTT. Encoded protein: CASSMLAGLDTQYF. This chain joins TRBV19 and TRBJ2-3; 8 nucleotides agree with TRBD2. J gave up 5 bases and V 3 bases, and 4 bases lay outside the gene matches. The length of the CDR3 is 14 residues. Germline values: CDR1 LNHDA, CDR2 SQIVND (reference sequence).